The 23 T cell receptor beta chains below all came from one sample that was sequenced in a study of blood T cell repertoires in COVID-19. Repertoires were generated with immunoSEQ multiplex PCR, while TCRdb's copy carries only in-frame clones and drops some. The sample holds approximately 210,000 clones, around 85% seen once. Sequenced input: peripheral blood. Receptors were obtained from a man in his forties with acute or convalescent COVID-19.

The V gene is TRBV7-9, the J gene TRBJ2-3; 11 nucleotides match TRBD2. Trimming cost V 3 bases and J 4 bases; bases outside gene matches: 3. The length of the CDR3 is 15 residues. Germline V CDR1 and CDR2: SEHNR, FQNEAQ (reference sequence). The CDR3 DNA sequence: TGTGCCAGCAGCTTGACTAGCGGGGAGTCAGATACGCAGTATTTT. This sequence encodes CASSLTSGESDTQYF.

The rearrangement links TRBV4-3 to TRBJ2-7; D might be TRBD2 (6 bases). V was trimmed by 1 base and J by 0 bases, leaving 13 bases between them. The CDR3 has 16 residues. Looked up from germline, CDR1 is LGHNA and CDR2 is YSLEER. CDR3 region: CASSQAAGRFSYEQYF. The DNA of the CDR3 is TGCGCCAGCAGCCAAGCCGCGGGGCGTTTCTCCTACGAGCAGTACTTC.

Comments on this clone: The same CDR3 is also encoded by other DNA sequences in this sample. DNA for the CDR3: TGTGCCAGCAGTTTGGGGGGCACCGGGGAGCTGTTTTTT. Translating gives CASSLGGTGELFF. The chain is built from TRBV12-3 or TRBV12-4 and TRBJ2-2, with D perhaps TRBD2 (6 bases). Trimming shortened V by 3 bases and J by 4 bases, and 6 bases separated the two germline ends. CDR3 size: 13 residues.

For the CDR3, the DNA is TGTGCCAGCAGGCGGGGGGTCACAGATACGCAGTATTTT. It codes for CASRRGVTDTQYF. The gene calls are TRBV3-1 (or the pseudogene TRBV3-2) and TRBJ2-3; 8 positions match TRBD2. J gave up 2 bases and V 6 bases, and 1 base lay outside the gene matches. The CDR3 consists of 13 residues. Germline CDR1 is LGHDT and CDR2 is YNNKEL (reference sequence).

This chain joins TRBV6-2 or TRBV6-3 and TRBJ1-5; 10 nucleotides line up with TRBD1. V was clipped by 6 bases and J by 5 bases; unmatched bases: 7. Germline V gene data show CDR1 as MNHEY and CDR2 as SVGEGT. The CDR3 extends over 15 amino acids. The CDR3 is CASSTDRGSYQPQHF. Written as DNA, the CDR3 is TGTGCCAGCAGCACGGACAGGGGGTCGTATCAGCCCCAGCATTTT.

The chain carries TRBV6-5 and TRBJ2-7, with 10 bases matching TRBD2. The length of the CDR3 is 15 residues. J lost 2 bases, V lost 2 bases, and 3 bases had no gene match. Germline values: CDR1 MNHEY, CDR2 SVGAGI. As DNA, the CDR3 is TGTGCCAGCAGTTACGGTCTAGCGGGAGCCTACGAGCAGTACTTC. Its translation: CASSYGLAGAYEQYF.

The chain has TRBV5-1 and TRBJ1-4; maybe TRBD1 (5 bases). From germline, CDR1 is SGHRS and CDR2 YFSETQ. V lost 4 bases and J 2 bases, leaving 18 bases between the germline ends. The CDR3 runs 17 residues. Written as DNA, the CDR3 is TGCGCCAGCAGCCTAAGTGGGGGGTCCACGACTAATGAAAAACTGTTTTTT. Its translation is CASSLSGGSTTNEKLFF.

The chain joins TRBV7-9 to TRBJ2-3; 9 bases map to TRBD1. The trim removed 5 bases at V and 4 bases at J, leaving 7 bases unmatched. Germline CDR1 is SEHNR and CDR2 is FQNEAQ (reference sequence). The CDR3 is 15 residues long. The CDR3 DNA follows: TGTGCCAGCAGCGAATACAGGGGGCGCGCAGATACGCAGTATTTT. Translated: CASSEYRGRADTQYF.

The chain joins TRBV4-1 to TRBJ2-7; 10 nucleotides match TRBD1. V was pared by 0 bases and J by 2 bases, with 10 bases of the junction left unmatched. The germline V gene has CDR1 MGHRA and CDR2 YSYEKL. The CDR3 spans 18 residues. CDR3 in amino acids: CASSQDIRDRGLTYEQYF. The CDR3 DNA follows: TGCGCCAGCAGCCAAGACATCCGGGACAGGGGACTGACCTACGAGCAGTACTTC.

The chain employs TRBV5-5 and TRBJ2-3; the D gene is possibly TRBD2 (6 bases). Germline V gene data show CDR1 as SGHKS and CDR2 as YYEKEE (reference sequence). The CDR3 length is 16 residues. The V and J ends lost 0 bases and 1 base respectively, with 12 bases between them. The CDR3: CASSLAARRGTDTQYF. The DNA of the CDR3 is TGTGCCAGCAGCTTGGCCGCGAGGAGGGGCACAGATACGCAGTATTTT.

The chain links TRBV11-2 to TRBJ2-5; no clear D gene. Deletions cut 4 bases from V and 5 bases from J, with 17 bases between. Germline values: CDR1 SGHAT, CDR2 FQNNGV. CDR3 size: 15 residues. DNA for the CDR3: TGTGCCAGCAGCTACCGATGGGCTTTTGAGGAGACCCAGTACTTC. This codes for CASSYRWAFEETQYF.

The V gene is TRBV11-3, the J gene TRBJ2-1; 7 bases fit TRBD1. Germline loops: CDR1 SGHNT, CDR2 YENEEA. The V and J ends lost 0 bases and 3 bases, in that order; junction bases with no gene match: 5. The CDR3 runs to 16 residues. CDR3 sequence: CASSLDHGTDYNEQFF. DNA for the CDR3: TGTGCCAGCAGCTTAGATCACGGGACAGACTACAATGAGCAGTTCTTC.

V gene TRBV10-1 combines with J gene TRBJ2-3; 15 bases line up with TRBD2. Per the germline V gene, CDR1 is WNHNN and CDR2 is SYGVQD (reference sequence). The CDR3 runs 18 residues. Trimming took 5 bases from V and 2 from J; bases not matched to a gene: 8. CDR3 coding DNA: TGCGCCAGCAGTCGCGGACTAGCGGGAGGGACGTTCACAGATACGCAGTATTTT. Its translation is CASSRGLAGGTFTDTQYF.

This chain uses TRBV25-1 with TRBJ1-2; D is unresolved. CDR3 length: 13 amino acids. Trimming stripped 5 bases from V and 4 bases from J, with 11 bases between. The V gene's germline CDR1 is MGHDK and CDR2 SYGVNS. The CDR3 nucleotides are TGTGCCAGCAGTCGAGGGTTTGCCTATGGCTACACCTTC. Amino acid sequence: CASSRGFAYGYTF.

This clone occurred many times. CDR3 nucleotides: TGTGCCAGCAGCACCCCTAGCGGGTCCTACCAAGAGACCCAGTACTTC. Protein product: CASSTPSGSYQETQYF. The gene calls are TRBV7-9 and TRBJ2-5; TRBD2 matches at 8 bases. The CDR3 runs 16 residues. Germline CDR1 SEHNR, CDR2 FQNEAQ (reference sequence). V shed 5 bases and J 0 bases; nucleotides not matched to a gene: 8. Combining the CDR3 with reference TRBV7-9 and TRBJ2-5 gives the whole variable domain DTGVSQNPRHKITKRGQNVTFRCDPISEHNRLYWYRQTLGQGPEFLTYFQNEAQLEKSRLLSDRFSAERPKGSFSTLEIQRTEQGDSAMYLCASSTPSGSYQETQYFGPGTRLLVL.

The chain carries TRBV3-1 (or the pseudogene TRBV3-2) and TRBJ2-1; perhaps TRBD1 as D (6 bases). The CDR3 has 16 residues. The V gene lost 0 bases and the J gene lost 7 bases, with 16 bases spanning the gap. CDR1 is LGHDT, CDR2 YNNKEL, per germline (reference sequence). This CDR3 is CASSQDLSQGWNEQFF. DNA of the CDR3: TGTGCCAGCAGCCAAGATCTCTCGCAGGGGTGGAATGAGCAGTTCTTC.

The V and J genes are TRBV29-1 and TRBJ2-6, with 8 bases that match TRBD1. Germline-derived CDR1 and CDR2 are SQVTM and ANQGSEA. The J segment lost 0 bases and the V segment lost 5 bases, leaving 6 bases of the junction unmatched. The CDR3 has 16 residues. The CDR3 nucleotides are TGCAGCGTTCCAGGGACAGGCCGCTCTGGGGCCAACGTCCTGACTTTC. Translation gives CSVPGTGRSGANVLTF.

CDR3 amino acids: CASSEANSATNEKLFF. The CDR3 coding sequence is TGTGCCAGCAGTGAAGCGAATTCGGCAACTAATGAAAAACTGTTTTTT. The chain recombines TRBV2 with TRBJ1-4; D unclear. CDR1 and CDR2 from the germline V gene are SNHLY and FYNNEI. This CDR3 contains 16 residues. The V gene lost 0 bases and the J gene lost 0 bases, with 8 bases spanning the gap.

The CDR3 reads CASSLLGAPRNTIYF. DNA of the CDR3: TGTGCCAGCAGTCTTCTGGGGGCTCCTAGAAACACCATATATTTT. The chain uses TRBV21-1 and TRBJ1-3; TRBD1 was called by the table and not checked on the DNA. TRBV21-1 counts as a pseudogene. CDR3 length: 15 amino acids.

The rearrangement links TRBV6-5 to TRBJ2-3, with D possibly TRBD1 on 5 matching bases. V dropped 11 bases and J dropped 3 bases, with 18 bases sitting between them. The CDR3 consists of 14 residues. CDR1 MNHEY and CDR2 SVGAGI come from the germline V gene. Here the CDR3 DNA reads TGTGCCCTCAGGGAAAGGGGCCGTACAGATACGCAGTATTTT. Its translation: CALRERGRTDTQYF.

The rearrangement links TRBV5-8 to TRBJ2-1; D gene unclear. Germline lookup yields CDR1 SGHTS and CDR2 YDEGEE. V lost 4 bases, J lost 3 bases, and 11 bases lay in between. This CDR3 has 14 amino acids. CDR3 nucleotide sequence: TGTGCCAGCAGCCCAATAGATAACTACAATGAGCAGTTCTTC. Encoded protein: CASSPIDNYNEQFF.

This clone has only one observation. The chain is built from TRBV7-9 and TRBJ1-1; tentative D call: TRBD1 (6 bases). Germline V gives CDR1 SEHNR, CDR2 FQNEAQ (reference sequence). The V end was cut by 5 bases, the J end by 3 bases, with 13 bases between. The CDR3 covers 14 residues. CDR3 sequence (DNA): TGTGCCAGCAGCCAACAGGGTGGGGACACTGAAGCTTTCTTT. Its translation is CASSQQGGDTEAFF.

The chain links TRBV3-1 (or the pseudogene TRBV3-2) to TRBJ2-7; D is perhaps TRBD1 (6 bases). The germline V and J ends were trimmed by 1 base and 6 bases, with 13 bases remaining between them. This CDR3 comprises 14 residues. Germline V CDR1 and CDR2: LGHDT, YNNKEL (reference sequence). This chain's CDR3 is CASSQGHRVGEQYF. The CDR3 nucleotides are TGTGCCAGCAGCCAAGGCCACAGGGTAGGCGAGCAGTACTTC.